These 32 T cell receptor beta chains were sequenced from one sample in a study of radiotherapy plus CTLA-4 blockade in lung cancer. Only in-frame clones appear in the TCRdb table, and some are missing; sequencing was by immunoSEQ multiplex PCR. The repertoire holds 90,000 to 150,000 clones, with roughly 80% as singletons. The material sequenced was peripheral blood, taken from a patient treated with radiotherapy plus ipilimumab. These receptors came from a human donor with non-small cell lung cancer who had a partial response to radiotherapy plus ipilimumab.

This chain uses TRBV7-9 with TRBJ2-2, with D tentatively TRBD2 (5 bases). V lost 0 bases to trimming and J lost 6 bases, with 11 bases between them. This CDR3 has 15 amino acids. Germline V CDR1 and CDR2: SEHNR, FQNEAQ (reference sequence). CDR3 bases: TGTGCCAGCAGCTTAGCGGGAGCTACCCCCGGGGAGCTGTTTTTT. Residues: CASSLAGATPGELFF.

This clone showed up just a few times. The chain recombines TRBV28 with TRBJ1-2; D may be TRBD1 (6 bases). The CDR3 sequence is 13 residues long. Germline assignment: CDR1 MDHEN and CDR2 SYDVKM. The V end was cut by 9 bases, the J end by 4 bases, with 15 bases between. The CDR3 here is CASGLGAVYGYTF. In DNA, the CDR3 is TGTGCCAGTGGCCTGGGGGCGGTCTATGGCTACACCTTC.

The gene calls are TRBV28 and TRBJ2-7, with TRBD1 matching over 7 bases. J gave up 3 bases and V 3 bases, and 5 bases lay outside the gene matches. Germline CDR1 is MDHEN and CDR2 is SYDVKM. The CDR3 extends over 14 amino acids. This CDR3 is CASSFETGLYEQYF. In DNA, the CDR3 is TGTGCCAGCAGTTTTGAGACAGGGCTCTACGAGCAGTACTTC.

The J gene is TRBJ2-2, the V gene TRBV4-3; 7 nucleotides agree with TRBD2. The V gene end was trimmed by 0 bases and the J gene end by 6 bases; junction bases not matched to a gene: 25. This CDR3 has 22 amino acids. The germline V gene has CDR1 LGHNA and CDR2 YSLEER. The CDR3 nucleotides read TGCGCCAGCAGCCAAGAATGGGGGAAAGGGCGTCAAGCGGGAAGGAGGTCCGGGGAGCTGTTTTTT. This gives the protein CASSQEWGKGRQAGRRSGELFF.

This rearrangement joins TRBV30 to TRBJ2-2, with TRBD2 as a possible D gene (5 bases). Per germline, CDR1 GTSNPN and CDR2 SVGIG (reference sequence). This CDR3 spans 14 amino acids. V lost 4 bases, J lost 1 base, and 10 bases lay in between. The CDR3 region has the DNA TGTGCCTGGAAAGCGGTTAAGAACACCGGGGAGCTGTTTTTT. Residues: CAWKAVKNTGELFF.

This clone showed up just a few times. In DNA, the CDR3 is TGTGCCAGCAGTTACTCGTGGACAGCCTCGAATGAAAAACTGTTTTTT. Amino acids: CASSYSWTASNEKLFF. This chain connects TRBV6-5 to TRBJ1-4, with a possible D match to TRBD1 (6 bases). Trimming left V 0 bases short and J 5 bases short, with 13 bases between. CDR3 size: 16 residues. Germline CDR1 MNHEY, CDR2 SVGAGI.

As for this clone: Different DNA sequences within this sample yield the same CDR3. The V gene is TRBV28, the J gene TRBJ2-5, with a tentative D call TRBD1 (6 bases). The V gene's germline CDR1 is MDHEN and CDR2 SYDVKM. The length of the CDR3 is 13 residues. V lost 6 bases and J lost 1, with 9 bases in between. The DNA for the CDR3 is TGTGCCAGCAGAACAGGGACCCAAGAGACCCAGTACTTC. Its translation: CASRTGTQETQYF.

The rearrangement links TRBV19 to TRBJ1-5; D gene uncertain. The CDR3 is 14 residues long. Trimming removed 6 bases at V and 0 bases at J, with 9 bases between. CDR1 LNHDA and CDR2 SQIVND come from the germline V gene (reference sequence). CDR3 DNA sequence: TGTGCCAGTAGAGGAGATTATAGCAATCAGCCCCAGCATTTT. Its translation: CASRGDYSNQPQHF. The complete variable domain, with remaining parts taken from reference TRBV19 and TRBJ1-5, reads DGGITQSPKYLFRKEGQNVTLSCEQNLNHDAMYWYRQDPGQGLRLIYYSQIVNDFQKGDIAEGYSVSREKKESFPLTVTSAQKNPTAFYLCASRGDYSNQPQHFGDGTRLSIL.

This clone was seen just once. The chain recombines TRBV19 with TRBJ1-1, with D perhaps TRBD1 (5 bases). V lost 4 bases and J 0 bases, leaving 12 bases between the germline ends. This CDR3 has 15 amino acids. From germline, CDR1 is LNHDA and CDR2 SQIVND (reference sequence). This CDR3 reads CASSKTDIMNTEAFF. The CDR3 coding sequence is TGTGCCAGTAGTAAGACAGACATAATGAACACTGAAGCTTTCTTT.

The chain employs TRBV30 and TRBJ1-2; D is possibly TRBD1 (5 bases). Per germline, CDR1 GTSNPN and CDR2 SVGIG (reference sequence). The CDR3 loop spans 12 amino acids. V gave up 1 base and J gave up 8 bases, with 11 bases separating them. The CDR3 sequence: CAWSGTGGGYTF. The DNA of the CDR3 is TGTGCCTGGAGTGGGACGGGGGGAGGCTACACCTTC.

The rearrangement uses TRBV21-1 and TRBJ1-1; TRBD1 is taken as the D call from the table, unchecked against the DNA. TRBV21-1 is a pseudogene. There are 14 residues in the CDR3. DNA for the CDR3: TGTGCCAGCAGCAGGACCGGGACAGCCACTGAAGCTTTCTTT. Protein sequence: CASSRTGTATEAFF.

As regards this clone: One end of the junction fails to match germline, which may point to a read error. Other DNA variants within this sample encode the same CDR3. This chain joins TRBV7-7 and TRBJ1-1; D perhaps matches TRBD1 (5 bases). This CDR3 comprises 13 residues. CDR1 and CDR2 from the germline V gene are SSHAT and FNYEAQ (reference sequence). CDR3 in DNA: TGTGCTAGCAGCCGAGACAGGAACACTGAAGCTTTCTTT. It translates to CASSRDRNTEAFF.

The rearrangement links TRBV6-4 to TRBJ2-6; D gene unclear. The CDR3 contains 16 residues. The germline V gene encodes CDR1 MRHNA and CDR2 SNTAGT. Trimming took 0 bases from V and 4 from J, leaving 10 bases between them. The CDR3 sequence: CASSDSSWAGANVLTF. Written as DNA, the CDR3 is TGTGCCAGCAGTGACTCGTCATGGGCCGGGGCCAACGTCCTGACTTTC.

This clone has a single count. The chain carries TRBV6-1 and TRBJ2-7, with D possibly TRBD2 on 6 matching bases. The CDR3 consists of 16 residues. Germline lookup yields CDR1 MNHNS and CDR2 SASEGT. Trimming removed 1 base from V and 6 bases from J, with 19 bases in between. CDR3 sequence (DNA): TGTGCCAGCAGTGAAGGTTGGGGTAAGACTAGACGCGAGCAGTACGTC. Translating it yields CASSEGWGKTRREQYV.

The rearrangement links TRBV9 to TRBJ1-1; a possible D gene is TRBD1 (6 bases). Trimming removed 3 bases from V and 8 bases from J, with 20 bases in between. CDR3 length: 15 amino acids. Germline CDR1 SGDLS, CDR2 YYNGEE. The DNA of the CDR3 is TGTGCCAGCAGCGCTCAAACTACATCAGGGACAGAAGCTTTCTTT. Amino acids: CASSAQTTSGTEAFF.

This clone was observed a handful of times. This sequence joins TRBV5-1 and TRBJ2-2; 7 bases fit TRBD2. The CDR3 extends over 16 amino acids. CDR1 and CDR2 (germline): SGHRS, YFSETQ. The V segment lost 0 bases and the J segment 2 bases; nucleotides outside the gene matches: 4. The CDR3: CASSLALAENTGELFF. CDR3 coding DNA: TGCGCCAGCAGCTTGGCCCTAGCGGAAAACACCGGGGAGCTGTTTTTT.

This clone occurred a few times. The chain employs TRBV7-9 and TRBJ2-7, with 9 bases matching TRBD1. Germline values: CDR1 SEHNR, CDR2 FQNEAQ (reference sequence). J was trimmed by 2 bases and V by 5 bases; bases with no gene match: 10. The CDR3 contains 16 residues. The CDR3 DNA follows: TGTGCCAGCAGCCACAGGGACAGGGCTGCGGCCTACGAGCAGTACTTC. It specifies CASSHRDRAAAYEQYF.

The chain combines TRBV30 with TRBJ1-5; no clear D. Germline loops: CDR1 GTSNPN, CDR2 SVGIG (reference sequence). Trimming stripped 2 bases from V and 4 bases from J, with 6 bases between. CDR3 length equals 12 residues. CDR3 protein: CAWSLINQPQHF. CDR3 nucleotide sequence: TGTGCCTGGAGTTTAATAAATCAGCCCCAGCATTTT.

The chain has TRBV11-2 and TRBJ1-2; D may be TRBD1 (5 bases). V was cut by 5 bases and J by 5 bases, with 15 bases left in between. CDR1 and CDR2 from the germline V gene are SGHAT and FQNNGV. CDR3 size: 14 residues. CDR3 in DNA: TGTGCCAGCAGCCCCGGGGGGAGGGGATATGGCTACACCTTC. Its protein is CASSPGGRGYGYTF.

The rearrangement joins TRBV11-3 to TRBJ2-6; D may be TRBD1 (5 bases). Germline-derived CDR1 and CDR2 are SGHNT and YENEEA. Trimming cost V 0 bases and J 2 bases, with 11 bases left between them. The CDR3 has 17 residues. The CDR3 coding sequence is TGTGCCAGCAGCTTAGATTATGCAGGGACTGGGGCCAACGTCCTGACTTTC. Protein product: CASSLDYAGTGANVLTF.

The CDR3 nucleotides read TGTGCCACCAGCCTCGGAGGGACTGGGGCCAACGTCCTGACTTTC. This translates into CATSLGGTGANVLTF. The chain carries TRBV19 and TRBJ2-6, with D possibly being TRBD2 (6 bases). The CDR3 has 15 amino acids. Germline loops: CDR1 LNHDA, CDR2 SQIVND (reference sequence). With 10 bases removed from V and 2 bases from J, the gap between germline ends came to 15 bases.

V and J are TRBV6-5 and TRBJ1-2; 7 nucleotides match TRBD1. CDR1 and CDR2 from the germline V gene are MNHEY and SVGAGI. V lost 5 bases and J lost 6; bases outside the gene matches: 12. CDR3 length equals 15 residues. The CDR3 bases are TGTGCCAGCAGTGTAACAGGGGATATCTCCAATGGCTACACCTTC. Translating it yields CASSVTGDISNGYTF.

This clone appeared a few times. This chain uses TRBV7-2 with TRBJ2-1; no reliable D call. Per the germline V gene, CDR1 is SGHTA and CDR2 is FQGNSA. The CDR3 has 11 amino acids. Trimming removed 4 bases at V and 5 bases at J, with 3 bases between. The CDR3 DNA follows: TGTGCCAGCAGCTCTGACAATGAGCAGTTCTTC. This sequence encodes CASSSDNEQFF.

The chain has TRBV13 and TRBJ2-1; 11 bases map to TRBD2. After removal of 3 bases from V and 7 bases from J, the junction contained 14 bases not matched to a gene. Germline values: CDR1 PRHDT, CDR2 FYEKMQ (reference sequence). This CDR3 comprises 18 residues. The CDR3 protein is CASSFRPPGLAVWNEQFF. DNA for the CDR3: TGTGCCAGCAGCTTTAGACCGCCGGGACTAGCGGTGTGGAATGAGCAGTTCTTC.

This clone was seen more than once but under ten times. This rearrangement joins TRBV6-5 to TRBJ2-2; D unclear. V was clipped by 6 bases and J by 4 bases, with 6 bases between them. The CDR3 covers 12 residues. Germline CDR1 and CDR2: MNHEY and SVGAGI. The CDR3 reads CASSLLTGELFF. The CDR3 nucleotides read TGTGCCAGCAGCCTTCTCACCGGGGAGCTGTTTTTT.

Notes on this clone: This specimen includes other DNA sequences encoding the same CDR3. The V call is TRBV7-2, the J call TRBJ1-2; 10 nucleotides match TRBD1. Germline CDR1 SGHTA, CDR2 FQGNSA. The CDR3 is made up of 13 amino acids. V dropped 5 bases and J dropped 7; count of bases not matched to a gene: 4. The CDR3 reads CASSRQGASGYTF. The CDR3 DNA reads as TGTGCCAGCAGCCGACAGGGGGCTAGTGGCTACACCTTC.

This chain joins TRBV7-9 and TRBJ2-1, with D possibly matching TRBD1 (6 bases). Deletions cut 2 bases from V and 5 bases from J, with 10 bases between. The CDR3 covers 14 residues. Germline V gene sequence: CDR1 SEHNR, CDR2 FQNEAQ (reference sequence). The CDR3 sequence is CASSLTQGDNEQFF. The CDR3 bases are TGTGCCAGCAGCTTAACACAGGGAGACAATGAGCAGTTCTTC.

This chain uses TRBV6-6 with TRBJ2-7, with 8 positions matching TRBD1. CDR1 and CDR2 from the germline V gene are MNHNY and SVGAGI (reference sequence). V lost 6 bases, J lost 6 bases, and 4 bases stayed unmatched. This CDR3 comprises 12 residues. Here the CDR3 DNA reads TGTGCCAGCAGAAGGACAGGGACCGAGCAGTACGTC. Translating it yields CASRRTGTEQYV.

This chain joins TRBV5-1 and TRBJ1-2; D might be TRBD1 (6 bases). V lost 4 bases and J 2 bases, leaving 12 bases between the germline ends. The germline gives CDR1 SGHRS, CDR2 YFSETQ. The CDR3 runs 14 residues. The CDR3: CASSVSGTNYGYTF. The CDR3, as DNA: TGCGCCAGCAGCGTTTCCGGGACAAACTATGGCTACACCTTC.

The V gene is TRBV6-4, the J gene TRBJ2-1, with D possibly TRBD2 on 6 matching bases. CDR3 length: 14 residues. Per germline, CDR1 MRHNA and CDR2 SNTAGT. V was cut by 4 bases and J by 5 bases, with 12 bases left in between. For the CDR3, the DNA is TGTGCCAGCAGTGTGGGACTGACTAACAATGAGCAGTTCTTC. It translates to CASSVGLTNNEQFF.

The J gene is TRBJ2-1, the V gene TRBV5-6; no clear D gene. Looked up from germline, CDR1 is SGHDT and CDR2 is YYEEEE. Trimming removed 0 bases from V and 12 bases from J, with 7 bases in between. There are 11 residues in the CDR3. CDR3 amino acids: CASSLELVQFF. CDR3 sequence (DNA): TGTGCCAGCAGCTTGGAGCTTGTGCAGTTCTTC.

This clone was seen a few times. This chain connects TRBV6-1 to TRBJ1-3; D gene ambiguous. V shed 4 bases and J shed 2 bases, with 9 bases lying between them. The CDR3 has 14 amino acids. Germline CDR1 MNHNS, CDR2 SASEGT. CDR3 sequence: CASSAYLAGNTIYF. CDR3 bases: TGTGCCAGCAGTGCCTATTTAGCTGGAAACACCATATATTTT.